The 23 T cell receptor beta chains in this list originate from one sample, sequenced in a study of T cells after yellow fever vaccination. TCRdb analysed the 5' RACE reads with MiXCR anew, one entry per CDR3 protein. The sample consists of around 590,000 distinct CDR3 sequences, 9% to 15% of them appearing once. The sequenced sample was PBMCs, obtained on the day of the yellow fever booster vaccination. The receptor source for this set is a young man who received the YFV17D yellow fever vaccine.

This clonotype was observed a few times. The J gene is TRBJ2-2, the V gene TRBV4-3, with D possibly TRBD2 on 5 matching bases. The CDR3 spans 14 residues. With 3 bases removed from V and 8 bases from J, the gap between germline ends came to 13 bases. Per the germline V gene, CDR1 is LGHNA and CDR2 is YSLEER. The CDR3 nucleotides are TGCGCCAGCAGCCAGGATTTAGCGTCTGGGGAGCTGTTTTTT. Translated: CASSQDLASGELFF.

V usage is TRBV7-2 and J usage is TRBJ1-4; D is undetermined. V gave up 4 bases and J gave up 0 bases, with 6 bases separating them. CDR3 length: 14 residues. Per the germline V gene, CDR1 is SGHTA and CDR2 is FQGNSA. The CDR3 loop reads CASSSISTNEKLFF. The CDR3, as DNA: TGTGCCAGCAGCTCTATTTCAACTAATGAAAAACTGTTTTTT.

V and J are TRBV15 and TRBJ2-3; 7 bases line up with TRBD2. Germline trimming cut 4 bases from V and 4 bases from J; bases unmatched to any gene: 5. Germline-derived CDR1 and CDR2 are LNHNV and YYDKDF (reference sequence). The CDR3 contains 14 residues. The CDR3 reads CATSIWSGADTQYF. CDR3 nucleotides: TGTGCCACCAGCATTTGGAGCGGGGCAGATACGCAGTATTTT.

The V call is TRBV5-6, the J call TRBJ2-7; weak D call: TRBD2 (6 bases). The V gene's germline CDR1 is SGHDT and CDR2 YYEEEE. The V end lost 0 bases, the J end lost 6 bases, and 13 bases lay between the germline ends. This CDR3 has 14 amino acids. CDR3 residues: CASSLGLASSEQYF. The CDR3 nucleotides are TGTGCCAGCAGCTTGGGCCTAGCGTCATCCGAGCAGTACTTC. Variable domain in full (rest from reference TRBV5-6 and TRBJ2-7): DAGVTQSPTHLIKTRGQQVTLRCSPKSGHDTVSWYQQALGQGPQFIFQYYEEEERQRGNFPDRFSGHQFPNYSSELNVNALLLGDSALYLCASSLGLASSEQYFGPGTRLTVT.

The chain combines TRBV10-3 with TRBJ2-5, with unresolved D. Trimming shortened V by 3 bases and J by 5 bases, and 10 bases separated the two germline ends. Germline CDR1 is ENHRY and CDR2 is SYGVKD. The CDR3 totals 13 residues. Here the CDR3 DNA reads TGTGCCATCAGTGATGGGTTGCGGGAGACCCAGTACTTC. Protein sequence: CAISDGLRETQYF.

The chain has TRBV20-1 and TRBJ1-2; D unresolved. Germline CDR1 and CDR2: DFQATT and SNEGSKA (reference sequence). V was trimmed by 3 bases and J by 3 bases, leaving 11 bases between them. CDR3 size: 13 residues. This chain's CDR3 is CSARGDFHYGYTF. As DNA, the CDR3 is TGCAGTGCTAGGGGCGATTTCCACTATGGCTACACCTTC.

This rearrangement joins TRBV6-5 to TRBJ1-1; 7 nucleotides line up with TRBD1. Germline V gene lookup returns CDR1 MNHEY and CDR2 SVGAGI. V shed 7 bases, J shed 5 bases, and the junction held 7 bases outside the gene matches. The length of the CDR3 is 13 residues. The CDR3 sequence: CASTRQGWTEAFF. CDR3 coding DNA: TGTGCCAGCACCCGACAGGGCTGGACTGAAGCTTTCTTT.

The rearrangement links TRBV7-2 to TRBJ2-7; 7 bases are shared with TRBD1. Germline V gene lookup returns CDR1 SGHTA and CDR2 FQGNSA. The CDR3 covers 14 residues. Trimming cost V 5 bases and J 2 bases; bases outside gene matches: 6. For the CDR3, the DNA is TGTGCCAGCAGCACCCAACAGGGGACCTACGAGCAGTACTTC. Translating gives CASSTQQGTYEQYF. Combining the CDR3 with reference TRBV7-2 and TRBJ2-7 gives the whole variable domain GAGVSQSPSNKVTEKGKDVELRCDPISGHTALYWYRQSLGQGLEFLIYFQGNSAPDKSGLPSDRFSAERTGGSVSTLTIQRTQQEDSAVYLCASSTQQGTYEQYFGPGTRLTVT.

The chain joins TRBV2 to TRBJ2-1; 8 bases match TRBD1. Trimming cost V 6 bases and J 2 bases; bases outside gene matches: 9. The V gene's germline CDR1 is SNHLY and CDR2 FYNNEI. The CDR3 is made up of 16 amino acids. CDR3 amino acids: CASRTIRGLAYNEQFF. CDR3 DNA sequence: TGTGCCAGCAGAACAATCAGGGGGCTCGCCTACAATGAGCAGTTCTTC.

Concerning this clonotype itself: A read error may explain this, as a much larger clone is one base away. The chain links TRBV7-8 to TRBJ2-7; possible D gene TRBD1, 8 bases. Looked up from germline, CDR1 is SGHVS and CDR2 is FQNEAQ. CDR3 length: 14 amino acids. Between the trimmed V and J ends, which lost 10 bases and 2 bases, there was a span of 18 bases. The CDR3 DNA is TGTGCCACCAAGCGGGACAGGAGAACCTACGAGCAGTACTTC. Residues: CATKRDRRTYEQYF.

V and J are TRBV7-2 and TRBJ2-7; tentatively, D is TRBD2 (5 bases). Trimming took off 4 bases at V and 1 base at J, with 8 bases between the two ends. Germline CDR1 is SGHTA and CDR2 is FQGNSA. The CDR3 has 13 amino acids. The CDR3 sequence: CASSSWESYEQYF. The CDR3 DNA follows: TGTGCCAGCAGCTCTTGGGAGTCCTACGAGCAGTACTTC.

This chain links TRBV21-1 with TRBJ2-5; the table's D gene call, TRBD1, was not cross checked with the DNA. TRBV21-1 is labeled a pseudogene. The CDR3 is 16 amino acids. CDR3 sequence (DNA): TGTGCCAGCAGCAAAAGGGGACAGGGGCCCAGAGAGACCCAGTACTTC. Translating gives CASSKRGQGPRETQYF.

This clonotype was counted only a few times. The chain joins TRBV29-1 to TRBJ2-3, with a tentative D call TRBD2 (7 bases). This CDR3 has 14 amino acids. Trimming removed 6 bases at V and 6 bases at J, with 19 bases between. CDR1 and CDR2 from the germline V gene are SQVTM and ANQGSEA. The CDR3 DNA follows: TGCAGCGTGGGGAGGGGGAGGGCCGAGGATACGCAGTATTTT. Amino acids: CSVGRGRAEDTQYF.

This clonotype was counted between two and nine times. J is TRBJ1-1 and V is TRBV9; D might be TRBD1 (6 bases). The CDR3 has 15 residues. The germline V gene encodes CDR1 SGDLS and CDR2 YYNGEE. The V and J ends lost 0 bases and 4 bases respectively, with 13 bases between them. DNA of the CDR3: TGTGCCAGCAGCGTAGTAAACAGGGCAGGCACTGAAGCTTTCTTT. Residues: CASSVVNRAGTEAFF.

The genes are TRBV20-1 and TRBJ2-7; 7 positions agree with TRBD2. V lost 4 bases and J lost 5; bases outside the gene matches: 17. The CDR3 is 16 amino acids. Germline loops: CDR1 DFQATT, CDR2 SNEGSKA (reference sequence). The CDR3 here is CSATPPGSGMMNEQYF. The CDR3 nucleotides are TGCAGTGCTACCCCACCGGGAAGCGGGATGATGAACGAGCAGTACTTC.

This clonotype turned up a few times. The rearrangement joins TRBV5-1 to TRBJ2-3; 9 bases line up with TRBD2. Trimming took 4 bases from V and 0 from J; bases not matched to a gene: 9. Germline V CDR1 and CDR2: SGHRS, YFSETQ. The CDR3 has 17 amino acids. CDR3 protein: CASSGGGSGSSTDTQYF. As DNA, the CDR3 is TGCGCCAGCAGCGGCGGTGGTAGCGGGAGTAGCACAGATACGCAGTATTTT.

Many counts were recorded for this clonotype. The chain is built from TRBV6-2 or TRBV6-3 and TRBJ2-7; maybe TRBD2 (6 bases). Germline lookup yields CDR1 MNHEY and CDR2 SVGEGT. The CDR3 is 14 amino acids. Trimming took 6 bases from V and 1 from J, leaving 13 bases between them. In DNA, the CDR3 is TGTGCCAGCAGCCGAGAAGGGACTTCCTACGAGCAGTACTTC. Translating gives CASSREGTSYEQYF.

The rearrangement links TRBV28 to TRBJ1-1, with TRBD1 as a possible D gene (5 bases). The CDR3 loop spans 15 amino acids. V shed 4 bases and J shed 1 base, with 13 bases lying between them. Germline CDR1 and CDR2: MDHEN and SYDVKM. DNA for the CDR3: TGTGCCAGCAGTTCATCCGGGGGAGAGAACACTGAAGCTTTCTTT. It yields the protein CASSSSGGENTEAFF.

This clonotype was seen a handful of times. This chain links TRBV7-9 with TRBJ2-5, with TRBD1 identical over 7 bases. CDR3 length equals 15 residues. CDR1 and CDR2 from the germline V gene are SEHNR and FQNEAQ (reference sequence). With 2 bases clipped from V and 5 bases from J, the junction kept 8 bases outside the gene matches. The CDR3 DNA reads TGTGCCAGCAGCTTACTAGAGGGGGCCGGGGAGACCCAGTACTTC. Translated, it gives CASSLLEGAGETQYF.

This chain joins TRBV9 and TRBJ2-1, with D tentatively TRBD1 or TRBD2 (6 bases each). Germline V gene data show CDR1 as SGDLS and CDR2 as YYNGEE. Trimming removed 0 bases from V and 7 bases from J, with 23 bases in between. CDR3 length equals 18 residues. The CDR3 protein is CASSVATGSGRGLNEQFF. CDR3 nucleotides: TGTGCCAGCAGCGTAGCTACAGGGTCTGGGCGGGGCCTAAATGAGCAGTTCTTC.

The chain recombines TRBV4-3 with TRBJ1-4; TRBD1 is a possible D gene (6 bases). Germline loops: CDR1 LGHNA, CDR2 YSLEER. The CDR3 is made up of 14 amino acids. Trimming cost V 3 bases and J 8 bases, with 13 bases left between them. The CDR3 sequence: CASSQARQVEKLFF. Written as DNA, the CDR3 is TGCGCCAGCAGCCAGGCTCGACAGGTCGAAAAACTGTTTTTT.

The V and J genes are TRBV6-5 and TRBJ2-3, with D perhaps matching TRBD2 (6 bases). Germline CDR1 reads MNHEY; CDR2 reads SVGAGI. The V end lost 2 bases, the J end lost 6 bases, and 18 bases lay between the germline ends. The CDR3 covers 16 residues. This CDR3 reads CASSYGGADVGDTQYF. CDR3 nucleotide sequence: TGTGCCAGCAGTTACGGCGGGGCTGACGTGGGCGATACGCAGTATTTT.

The chain joins TRBV7-2 to TRBJ2-2; D is unresolved. The CDR3 contains 14 residues. V was clipped by 7 bases and J by 5 bases, with 14 bases between them. Germline CDR1 SGHTA, CDR2 FQGNSA. CDR3 in DNA: TGTGCCAGCACCCCTTGGGTCGGAACCGGGGAGCTGTTTTTT. Encoded protein: CASTPWVGTGELFF.